These 29 T cell receptor beta chains came from one sample sequenced in a study of Graves' ophthalmopathy and Graves' hyperthyroidism. The study amplified TCR beta CDR3 regions using RNA transcripts. HTBI primers served in a first-round RT-PCR, which a second-round multiplex PCR followed. One entry per CDR3 protein, called by TCRdb with MiXCR from the multiplex PCR reads. Of under 250,000 distinct CDR3 sequences listed, 25% to 30% are singletons. Input material: peripheral blood. The receptors shown here come from a man aged 50-60 years with Graves' ophthalmopathy.

This chain links TRBV29-1 with TRBJ2-7; perhaps TRBD2 as D (5 bases). Germline V gives CDR1 SQVTM, CDR2 ANQGSEA. The CDR3 has 14 amino acids. The V end lost 7 bases, the J end lost 5 bases, and 21 bases lay between the germline ends. DNA for the CDR3: TGCAGCGCCACTACCCGGACTTACATGAACGAGCAGTACTTC. It codes for CSATTRTYMNEQYF.

The chain has TRBV11-2 and TRBJ2-2; the match to TRBD2 covers 7 bases. Germline V gene data show CDR1 as SGHAT and CDR2 as FQNNGV. This CDR3 is 14 amino acids long. Germline trimming cut 4 bases from V and 6 bases from J; bases unmatched to any gene: 5. The CDR3 DNA sequence: TGTGCCAGCAGCTCGAGGACTAGACCCGGGGAGCTGTTTTTT. It yields the protein CASSSRTRPGELFF.

The rearrangement joins TRBV6-2 or TRBV6-3 to TRBJ2-7, with a possible D match to TRBD1 (5 bases). This CDR3 has 14 amino acids. Germline loops: CDR1 MNHEY, CDR2 SVGEGT. The V gene lost 8 bases and the J gene lost 3 bases, with 17 bases spanning the gap. As DNA, the CDR3 is TGTGCCAGCGGAACCCCCCAGGGAATCTACGAGCAGTACTTC. Its protein product is CASGTPQGIYEQYF.

The chain uses TRBV28 and TRBJ2-5; D may be TRBD1 (6 bases). Trimming pared 6 bases from V and 1 base from J, leaving 12 bases between. The CDR3 runs 14 residues. Germline V gene data show CDR1 as MDHEN and CDR2 as SYDVKM. CDR3 region: CASRNDRFQETQYF. CDR3 nucleotide sequence: TGTGCCAGCAGGAATGACAGGTTCCAAGAGACCCAGTACTTC.

The table lists this clonotype with many counts. This chain uses TRBV29-1 with TRBJ2-5; D is possibly TRBD1 (7 bases). Trimming took off 3 bases at V and 5 bases at J, with 10 bases between the two ends. The CDR3 runs 12 residues. CDR1 is SQVTM and CDR2 is ANQGSEA in the germline V gene. The CDR3 nucleotides are TGCAGCGTTGATGCAGGGGGGGAGACCCAGTACTTC. Its translation: CSVDAGGETQYF.

At least ten counts were recorded for this clonotype. The chain combines TRBV30 with TRBJ2-7; 7 bases map to TRBD1. With 2 bases clipped from V and 1 base from J, the junction kept 8 bases outside the gene matches. Germline-derived CDR1 and CDR2 are GTSNPN and SVGIG (reference sequence). The CDR3 length is 15 residues. The CDR3 coding sequence is TGTGCCTGGAGTCGAATTTTGGGACAGTCCTACGAGCAGTACTTC. It is translated as CAWSRILGQSYEQYF.

CDR3 protein: CASATEAEAFF. The CDR3 region has the DNA TGTGCCAGCGCGACGGAGGCTGAAGCTTTCTTT. V and J are TRBV7-9 and TRBJ1-1; no definite D call. Trimming removed 8 bases at V and 6 bases at J, with 10 bases between. The germline gives CDR1 SEHNR, CDR2 FQNEAQ (reference sequence). CDR3 size: 11 residues.

This chain links TRBV6-5 with TRBJ2-7; D may be TRBD2 (5 bases). V dropped 6 bases and J dropped 0 bases, with 15 bases sitting between them. Germline assignment: CDR1 MNHEY and CDR2 SVGAGI. The CDR3 sequence is 15 residues long. The CDR3 nucleotides are TGTGCCAGCAGAGTGGGCGGGCCGAGCTCCTACGAGCAGTACTTC. Translating it yields CASRVGGPSSYEQYF.

This clonotype has more than one count but fewer than ten. The chain recombines TRBV12-3 or TRBV12-4 with TRBJ1-1, with 7 bases matching TRBD1. The CDR3 has 15 residues. V shed 6 bases, J shed 7 bases, and the junction held 14 bases outside the gene matches. This CDR3 is CASSPTTGPPNEAFF. The CDR3 bases are TGTGCCAGCAGCCCTACGACAGGGCCACCGAATGAAGCTTTCTTT.

This clonotype was picked up a small number of times. The chain carries TRBV2 and TRBJ2-7; the D gene is possibly TRBD2 (6 bases). This CDR3 comprises 14 residues. Per germline, CDR1 SNHLY and CDR2 FYNNEI. V was trimmed by 3 bases and J by 3 bases, leaving 12 bases between them. CDR3 in amino acids: CASSEGGAVYEQYF. The CDR3 coding sequence is TGTGCCAGCAGTGAGGGGGGAGCCGTCTACGAGCAGTACTTC. The full variable domain, its missing parts supplied by reference TRBV2 and TRBJ2-7, is EPEVTQTPSHQVTQMGQEVILRCVPISNHLYFYWYRQILGQKVEFLVSFYNNEISEKSEIFDDQFSVERPDGSNFTLKIRSTKLEDSAMYFCASSEGGAVYEQYFGPGTRLTVT.

This clonotype was found many times. The V and J genes are TRBV6-5 and TRBJ2-2; D possibly uses TRBD1 or TRBD2 (5 bases each). The CDR3 contains 15 residues. Trimming took 0 bases from V and 4 from J, leaving 9 bases between them. Looked up from germline, CDR1 is MNHEY and CDR2 is SVGAGI. CDR3 residues: CASSYSGRPTGELFF. CDR3 nucleotide sequence: TGTGCCAGCAGTTACTCGGGACGGCCCACCGGGGAGCTGTTTTTT.

This clonotype was detected many times. This rearrangement joins TRBV7-9 to TRBJ2-7, with 7 bases aligning to TRBD1. The CDR3 has 14 amino acids. Germline CDR1 and CDR2: SEHNR and FQNEAQ (reference sequence). After removal of 4 bases from V and 5 bases from J, the junction contained 8 bases not matched to a gene. CDR3 coding DNA: TGTGCCAGCAGCTCGCGGACAGGATTGGACGAGCAGTACTTC. This sequence encodes CASSSRTGLDEQYF.

In nucleotides, the CDR3 is TGCAGTGCTAGATCCGGGGTCCAAGAGACCCAGTACTTC. Protein: CSARSGVQETQYF. J is TRBJ2-5 and V is TRBV20-1, with D perhaps TRBD2 (5 bases). Germline V gene lookup returns CDR1 DFQATT and CDR2 SNEGSKA (reference sequence). V gave up 2 bases and J gave up 1 base, with 8 bases separating them. This CDR3 region has 13 residues.

This clonotype showed up many times. V and J are TRBV28 and TRBJ1-5; no definite D call. This CDR3 has 13 amino acids. The germline V gene encodes CDR1 MDHEN and CDR2 SYDVKM. V lost 2 bases to trimming and J lost 5 bases, with 7 bases between them. The CDR3 is CASSLDLDQPQHF. The CDR3 bases are TGTGCCAGCAGTTTAGATTTGGATCAGCCCCAGCATTTT.

The gene calls are TRBV6-1 and TRBJ1-5, with D uncertain. The CDR3 consists of 14 residues. V was shortened by 6 bases and J by 1 base, with 10 bases between the two germline ends. The germline CDR1 and CDR2 sequences are MNHNS and SASEGT. This CDR3 reads CASSPRRSNQPQHF. In DNA, the CDR3 is TGTGCCAGCAGCCCCAGGAGAAGCAATCAGCCCCAGCATTTT.

This clonotype was counted many times. This chain links TRBV20-1 with TRBJ2-5; 7 nucleotides align to TRBD2. The trim removed 2 bases at V and 2 bases at J, leaving 5 bases unmatched. CDR1 is DFQATT and CDR2 is SNEGSKA in the germline V gene (reference sequence). This CDR3 spans 14 amino acids. CDR3 sequence reads: CSARWRGGQETQYF. The CDR3 region has the DNA TGCAGTGCTAGATGGAGGGGAGGGCAAGAGACCCAGTACTTC.

V gene TRBV12-3 or TRBV12-4 combines with J gene TRBJ1-6, with no clear D. Between the trimmed V and J ends, which lost 6 bases and 9 bases, there was a span of 9 bases. The CDR3 is 12 residues long. The CDR3 loop reads CASSLHLSPLHF. CDR3 coding DNA: TGTGCCAGCAGCCTTCATCTTTCACCCCTCCACTTT.

There are a few counts of this clonotype. This chain uses TRBV12-3 or TRBV12-4 with TRBJ1-1; D remains unclear. The ends were cut back, 0 bases at V and 4 bases at J, with 12 bases in the middle. The CDR3 length is 15 residues. The CDR3 nucleotides are TGTGCCAGCAGTTTAGCCCCGGGATGGGGCACTGAAGCTTTCTTT. Amino acid sequence: CASSLAPGWGTEAFF.

The table lists this clonotype with many counts. The chain is built from TRBV20-1 and TRBJ2-7; D could derive from TRBD1 or TRBD2 (5 bases each). Trimming stripped 6 bases from V and 6 bases from J, with 18 bases between. CDR1 and CDR2 (germline): DFQATT, SNEGSKA (reference sequence). This CDR3 contains 13 residues. CDR3 sequence (DNA): TGCAGTGCCTGGCCCCCCGGGACCCGCGAGCAGTACTTC. Protein sequence: CSAWPPGTREQYF.

The chain links TRBV13 to TRBJ1-5; 8 positions match TRBD1. V was clipped by 5 bases and J by 9 bases; unmatched bases: 6. The CDR3 totals 13 residues. The germline V gene encodes CDR1 PRHDT and CDR2 FYEKMQ (reference sequence). This chain's CDR3 is CASSRGQGMPQHF. CDR3 coding DNA: TGTGCCAGCAGCCGAGGACAGGGAATGCCCCAGCATTTT.

This clonotype has at least ten counts. V is TRBV28 and J is TRBJ2-5, with 10 bases aligning to TRBD1. V dropped 11 bases and J dropped 9; count of bases not matched to a gene: 15. Germline assignment: CDR1 MDHEN and CDR2 SYDVKM. The CDR3 is made up of 14 amino acids. CDR3 in amino acids: CAVAFRGGQGSQYF. The CDR3, as DNA: TGTGCCGTGGCCTTCCGGGGGGGACAGGGGTCCCAGTACTTC.

V is TRBV6-2 or TRBV6-3 and J is TRBJ1-2, with TRBD1 matching over 11 bases. V lost 8 bases to trimming and J lost 12 bases; unmatched junction nucleotides: 5. The CDR3 covers 11 residues. The germline gives CDR1 MNHEY, CDR2 SVGEGT. The CDR3 here is CASGGQGENTF. DNA of the CDR3: TGTGCCAGCGGGGGACAGGGGGAAAACACCTTC.

The rearrangement links TRBV5-1 to TRBJ1-1; no definite D call. Trimming pared 1 base from V and 0 bases from J, leaving 7 bases between. In germline, CDR1 is SGHRS, CDR2 YFSETQ. The CDR3 is 14 residues long. CDR3 sequence reads: CASSLWLMNTEAFF. The DNA for the CDR3 is TGCGCCAGCAGCTTGTGGCTTATGAACACTGAAGCTTTCTTT.

This clonotype has a count of ten or more. This sequence joins TRBV12-5 and TRBJ2-7; 7 positions agree with TRBD2. This CDR3 is 15 amino acids long. After removal of 4 bases from V and 0 bases from J, the junction contained 6 bases not matched to a gene. Germline-derived CDR1 and CDR2 are LGHNT and FRNRAP. The CDR3 sequence is CASGSGGTFSYEQYF. In DNA form, the CDR3 reads TGTGCTAGTGGTTCCGGGGGGACGTTCTCCTACGAGCAGTACTTC.

This clonotype was seen only once. This chain connects TRBV28 to TRBJ2-5; D is perhaps TRBD1 (5 bases). The CDR3 sequence is 12 residues long. V lost 8 bases, J lost 4 bases, and 11 bases lay in between. Germline lookup yields CDR1 MDHEN and CDR2 SYDVKM. The CDR3 DNA reads as TGTGCCAGCGGGAAGGGGCCAGAGACCCAGTACTTC. This encodes CASGKGPETQYF.

The genes are TRBV20-1 and TRBJ2-7, with D tentatively TRBD1 (6 bases). The V and J ends lost 6 bases and 0 bases respectively, with 12 bases between them. Per germline, CDR1 DFQATT and CDR2 SNEGSKA (reference sequence). The CDR3 contains 13 residues. The CDR3 coding sequence is TGCAGTGCCCCAACGGACAGCTCCTACGAGCAGTACTTC. Translating gives CSAPTDSSYEQYF.

This clonotype was counted many times. The CDR3 nucleotides read TGCAGTGCTAGACTGAACAGAGATAATCAGCCCCAGCATTTT. Translating it yields CSARLNRDNQPQHF. This sequence joins TRBV20-1 and TRBJ1-5; D not resolved. Germline values: CDR1 DFQATT, CDR2 SNEGSKA (reference sequence). CDR3 length: 14 amino acids. V was pared by 2 bases and J by 4 bases, with 12 bases between.

The table lists this clonotype with many counts. The J gene is TRBJ1-5, the V gene TRBV7-8; D is unresolved. V dropped 0 bases and J dropped 2 bases, with 11 bases sitting between them. This CDR3 is built from 16 residues. Germline CDR1 is SGHVS and CDR2 is FQNEAQ. The CDR3 bases are TGTGCCAGCAGCTTAGCGGGAGGGTTTCGCAATCAGCCCCAGCATTTT. Amino acids: CASSLAGGFRNQPQHF.

The chain is built from TRBV12-3 or TRBV12-4 and TRBJ2-5; the D gene is possibly TRBD2 (5 bases). The germline V and J ends were trimmed by 5 bases and 1 base, with 14 bases remaining between them. The CDR3 has 15 amino acids. The CDR3 spells CASSPRGWSQETQYF. The CDR3 DNA reads TGTGCCAGCAGTCCCCGCGGGTGGAGCCAAGAGACCCAGTACTTC.